Listed below are T cell receptor beta chains from one sample, sequenced in a study of CD8+CD57+ T cells in acquired aplastic anemia. TCRdb processed the reads anew with MiXCR; each CDR3 protein has one entry. The sample shows 250,000 to 300,000 distinct CDR3 sequences, 45% to 65% of them seen only once. The sample taken for sequencing was sorted CD4+, CD8+, or CD8+CD57+ T cells (not recorded which) from PBMCs. These TCRs come from a human donor with aplastic anemia. The CDR3 runs from the conserved cysteine through the conserved F or W.

j_call: TRBJ1-1; v_call: TRBV7-9; cdr3_length: 15; cdr3_aa: CASSFQQGLITEAFF
j_call: TRBJ2-2; v_call: TRBV10-3; cdr3_length: 17; cdr3_aa: CAISESSWTANTGELFF
j_call: TRBJ1-1; v_call: TRBV20-1; cdr3_length: 13; cdr3_aa: CSASGIMNTEAFF
j_call: TRBJ1-5; v_call: TRBV24-1; cdr3_length: 14; cdr3_aa: CATSDNRGYQPQHF
j_call: TRBJ1-1; v_call: TRBV12-3/TRBV12-4; cdr3_length: 13; cdr3_aa: CASSAQGHTEAFF
j_call: TRBJ2-3; v_call: TRBV5-4; cdr3_length: 15; cdr3_aa: CASSSRRRQRDTQYF
j_call: TRBJ2-1; v_call: TRBV7-8; cdr3_length: 13; cdr3_aa: CASGWGSYNEQFF
j_call: TRBJ2-3; v_call: TRBV4-1; cdr3_length: 14; cdr3_aa: CASSRQVTTDTQYF
j_call: TRBJ2-1; v_call: TRBV11-1; cdr3_length: 12; cdr3_aa: CASSLSGSGQFF
j_call: TRBJ1-6; v_call: TRBV10-3; cdr3_length: 20; cdr3_aa: CAISESTFGTGVSYNSPLHF
j_call: TRBJ1-5; v_call: TRBV2; cdr3_length: 14; cdr3_aa: CASSWGAGNQPQHF
j_call: TRBJ2-1; v_call: TRBV3-1; cdr3_length: 18; cdr3_aa: CASSLSGTSGILGNEQFF
j_call: TRBJ2-1; v_call: TRBV7-9; cdr3_length: 14; cdr3_aa: CASSTGDRVCEQFF
j_call: TRBJ2-7; v_call: TRBV19; cdr3_length: 14; cdr3_aa: CASSIGDSIYEQYF
j_call: TRBJ1-5; v_call: TRBV10-3; cdr3_length: 13; cdr3_aa: CAISESRNQPQHF
j_call: TRBJ1-5; v_call: TRBV29-1; cdr3_length: 13; cdr3_aa: CSVRTGTGQPQHF
j_call: TRBJ2-7; v_call: TRBV10-3; cdr3_length: 14; cdr3_aa: CAISDGTGAYEQYF
j_call: TRBJ2-7; v_call: TRBV20-1; cdr3_length: 11; cdr3_aa: CSALAGGEQYF
j_call: TRBJ1-6; v_call: TRBV20-1; cdr3_length: 15; cdr3_aa: CGARAQGTGDLPLHF
j_call: TRBJ2-5; v_call: TRBV25-1; cdr3_length: 15; cdr3_aa: CASSVQTSGQETQYF
j_call: TRBJ1-5; v_call: TRBV7-2; cdr3_length: 15; cdr3_aa: CASSRPGGSNQPQHF
j_call: TRBJ2-7; v_call: TRBV2; cdr3_length: 14; cdr3_aa: CASSVNTGSYEQYF
j_call: TRBJ1-2; v_call: TRBV6-6; cdr3_length: 13; cdr3_aa: CASSYGEGGGYTF
j_call: TRBJ2-5; v_call: TRBV11-1; cdr3_length: 17; cdr3_aa: CASSLGGSGSGQETQYF
j_call: TRBJ2-5; v_call: TRBV5-1; cdr3_length: 14; cdr3_aa: CASSTTSGVETQYF
j_call: TRBJ2-7; v_call: TRBV15; cdr3_length: 16; cdr3_aa: CATSRDSRAGGYEQYF
j_call: TRBJ1-5; v_call: TRBV19; cdr3_length: 15; cdr3_aa: CASISSGGRTQPQHF
j_call: TRBJ1-2; v_call: TRBV9; cdr3_length: 14; cdr3_aa: CASSVGPSGGGYTF
j_call: TRBJ2-4; v_call: TRBV7-9; cdr3_length: 15; cdr3_aa: CASSLEGGVGNIQYF
j_call: TRBJ2-1; v_call: TRBV20-1; cdr3_length: 12; cdr3_aa: CSANDRAPRQFF
j_call: TRBJ1-2; v_call: TRBV13; cdr3_length: 15; cdr3_aa: CASSLGGQGRYGYTF